The 3 T cell receptor beta chains presented below share a single source sample, sequenced in a study of vaccination and CD4 T cells after COVID-19 (dated by TCRdb to 2021 to 2024). The antigens of these receptors remain unknown. The library was built by means of PCR. Sequenced on an Illumina iSeq 100. DNA from cultured CD4+ T cells underwent TCR sequencing with the Oncomine TCR Beta short-read assay at the Johns Hopkins FTIC core. TCRdb took the public reads, trimmed them with fastp at Q25, ran MiXCR for clone calling and kept in-frame beta chains. Here each entry gathers all rows of one CDR3 protein and keeps the most common genes and DNA. Recorded for this sample are several thousand distinct CDR3 sequences; approximately 51% of them occurred a single time. The ten largest clones take up about 42% of the sample. The treatment or condition label, as the study defines it: 10-day PBMC culture with coronavirus spike peptide pools or control peptides (ViraFEST assay). CD4+ T cells from unexposed donors were collected before the COVID-19 pandemic (2011-2018).

The sample comprised CD4+ T cells from blood, cultured in vitro. All receptors come from a human donor in good health.

The CDR3 DNA reads TGTGCCAGCAGCGAGACCGGCAGCAATCAGCCCCAGCATTTT. Translation: CASSETGSNQPQHF. The rearrangement links TRBV7-9 to TRBJ1-5; D ambiguous. Trimming removed 5 bases at V and 1 base at J, with 9 bases between. This CDR3 is 14 amino acids long. Germline V gene lookup returns CDR1 SEHNR and CDR2 FQNEAQ (reference sequence).

The rearrangement links TRBV4-1 to TRBJ1-2, with D possibly TRBD1 on 5 matching bases. Germline V CDR1 and CDR2: MGHRA, YSYEKL. Between the trimmed V and J ends, which lost 7 bases and 8 bases, there was a span of 23 bases. This CDR3 has 15 residues. CDR3 protein: CASTPGQGHATGYTF. CDR3 sequence (DNA): TGCGCCAGCACCCCAGGGCAGGGTCACGCAACGGGCTACACCTTC.

This chain joins TRBV19 and TRBJ1-1, with D tentatively TRBD1 (6 bases). Trimming took 4 bases from V and 4 from J, leaving 16 bases between them. Germline-derived CDR1 and CDR2 are LNHDA and SQIVND (reference sequence). The CDR3 length is 15 residues. The CDR3 is CASSTGDTQRTEAFF. The CDR3 DNA is TGTGCCAGTAGTACCGGGGACACCCAGCGCACTGAAGCTTTCTTT. Full variable domain (outside the CDR3, taken from reference TRBV19 and TRBJ1-1): DGGITQSPKYLFRKEGQNVTLSCEQNLNHDAMYWYRQDPGQGLRLIYYSQIVNDFQKGDIAEGYSVSREKKESFPLTVTSAQKNPTAFYLCASSTGDTQRTEAFFGQGTRLTVV.